This T cell receptor beta chain was identified during a study of T cells in localized non-small cell lung cancer (dated by TCRdb to the early 2020s). For context, the study as a whole: T cell repertoires of 200 to 300 early-stage NSCLC patients were analyzed, with tumors being compared against uninvolved tumor-adjacent lungs. Of the NSCLC patients, about 130 were male and 85 to 110 were female, and the mean age was approximately 64 years. All 250 or so NSCLC patients in the cohort were treatment-naive and had localized lung tumors that were resected.

At diagnosis, tumor, uninvolved tumor-adjacent lung and peripheral blood were collected and then preserved as a mix of FFPE and fresh-frozen material. For TCR repertoire profiling, the blood samples were analyzed as peripheral blood mononuclear cells. This clone was counted once. Its antigen is not yet known. Base qualities are missing; no much larger clone stands one base away. The CDR3 contains 16 residues, cysteine and phenylalanine counted. Kept here is only the CDR3 DNA, which spans 48 bases and is read in frame from base 1. Trimming accounts for 3 bases at V and 1 base at J, while the number of junction bases matched to no gene is 2. The germline V gene (reference sequence) sets CDR1 to SGHNT and CDR2 to YYREEE. TCR beta CDR3 regions were sequenced from DNA using the immunoSEQ Assay. The original pipeline was this. T cell density was computed as TCR beta template counts normalized to usable DNA estimated by amplifying housekeeping genes. Richness was estimated with the preseqR package, extrapolating to 400,000 templates for PBMC samples and 120,000 templates for tissue samples. Clonality was defined by subtracting Pielou's evenness from one. Tissue-enriched TCRs were identified by differential abundance testing using productive amino-acid clonotypes, minimum total count 5 and alpha 0.1. The Jaccard Index and the Morisita Overlap Index were used to quantify repertoire overlap between compartments. TCR beta CDR3s were clustered by GLIPH together with public tetramer-defined viral CDR3s, and at least three viral sequences plus V-gene enrichment were required for viral motifs. TCRdb re-hosts the immuneACCESS table, in-frame sequences only. Its copies lack some clones; in the studies checked, an unresolved V gene accounts for under half of them, and the cause for the rest is not known. V and J calls and clone size come straight from that table; D and trimming were deduced from the DNA. The sample has around 83,000 clones on record, around 81% of them singletons. Jointly, the top ten make up 15% to 20% of the sample.

Study-level results and caveats: Longer overall survival was associated with higher blood T cell density, whereas shorter survival was associated with higher adjacent-lung clonality. A median of 57 of the top 100 tumor clones turned up in the paired uninvolved adjacent lung, and about 28 of those clones also ranked among the top 100 of that same adjacent lung. Because the study design was exploratory, TCR variables were selected using unadjusted p-values without false-discovery rate correction. Because multi-region tumor sequencing was not done, intratumor heterogeneity could not be ruled out. The highest T cell clonality was observed in uninvolved tumor-adjacent lung, where clonality exceeded that of tumor, suggesting that antigenic responses were more focused in uninvolved tumor-adjacent lung.

The chain is assembled from TRBV5-4 and TRBJ2-3, and 13 junctional nucleotides match TRBD2. The receptor's source is a man aged 40-75 years with stage II squamous cell lung carcinoma. Specimen: PBMCs, collected before any cancer treatment. For the CDR3, the sequence is CASSWTSGSGTDTQYF. In nucleotides, the sequence is TGTGCCAGCAGCTGGACTAGCGGGAGCGGCACAGATACGCAGTATTTT.